The clone carrying this TCR beta chain appeared many times. Antigen: not known. The data were taken from a study of regulatory T cells in long-lasting Graves disease. Time point specified: newly diagnosed GD, antithyroid drugs for less than 3 months. PBMC-extracted RNA yielded the TCR library. V shed 5 bases, J shed 4 bases, and the junction held 13 bases outside the gene matches. CDR3 size: 17 residues. Germline V gene data show CDR1 as DFQATT and CDR2 as SNEGSKA (reference sequence). Study-wide findings and caveats: Among samples with persistent disease, TRBV28, TRBJ1-2 and TRBJ2-5 were favored.

Sequencing libraries for TCR beta were prepared with iRepertoire HTBI primers and Arm-PCR of CDR3 regions. Each CDR3 protein is one row after TCRdb ran MiXCR on the multiplex PCR reads. Of approximately 460,000 distinct CDR3 sequences in the sample, roughly 17% were seen once. Separately, the same data were catalogued under a study of T cells in Graves' hyperthyroidism and ophthalmopathy. That paper states: The definition of stable Graves' hyperthyroidism was no ophthalmopathy progression within 18 months. First-round RT-PCR targeting the TCR CDR3 was performed with the HTBI primer set. Through a model of 13 V-J features, ophthalmopathy was separated from stable hyperthyroidism.

The rearrangement joins TRBV20-1 to TRBJ2-7; 14 nucleotides match TRBD2. The sequence derives from a woman in her twenties or thirties with Graves disease. The material was peripheral blood mononuclear cells (PBMCs), obtained at new diagnosis, from a patient treated with antithyroid drugs. This CDR3 reads CSAGGLAGATYGYEQYF. The DNA for the CDR3 is TGCAGTGCTGGGGGACTAGCGGGAGCTACCTACGGGTACGAGCAGTACTTC.